This T cell receptor (beta chain) was profiled in a study of shared clonotypes between healthy human individuals. On this clone: Antigen: not known.

CDR3 size: 13 residues. Germline CDR1 is LGHNA and CDR2 is YSLEER. V lost 6 bases to trimming and J lost 0 bases, with 6 bases between them. Samples underwent the assay at deep level. Only in-frame clones appear in the TCRdb table, and some are missing; sequencing was by immunoSEQ multiplex PCR. The repertoire consists of some 1 million clones, with around 76% occurring once and the leading ten covering approximately 1.3%. Study-wide results and limits: Clonotypes which were not shared had lower generation probabilities than clonotypes that all four donors shared.

This sequence originates from a young man in good health. Sequencing input: memory CD4+ T cells sorted from blood. Described subset: CD45RA-negative fraction. The V gene is TRBV4-3, the J gene TRBJ1-3; D is unresolved. Here the CDR3 DNA reads TGCGCCAGCAGACAGATCTCTGGAAACACCATATATTTT. Protein product: CASRQISGNTIYF.